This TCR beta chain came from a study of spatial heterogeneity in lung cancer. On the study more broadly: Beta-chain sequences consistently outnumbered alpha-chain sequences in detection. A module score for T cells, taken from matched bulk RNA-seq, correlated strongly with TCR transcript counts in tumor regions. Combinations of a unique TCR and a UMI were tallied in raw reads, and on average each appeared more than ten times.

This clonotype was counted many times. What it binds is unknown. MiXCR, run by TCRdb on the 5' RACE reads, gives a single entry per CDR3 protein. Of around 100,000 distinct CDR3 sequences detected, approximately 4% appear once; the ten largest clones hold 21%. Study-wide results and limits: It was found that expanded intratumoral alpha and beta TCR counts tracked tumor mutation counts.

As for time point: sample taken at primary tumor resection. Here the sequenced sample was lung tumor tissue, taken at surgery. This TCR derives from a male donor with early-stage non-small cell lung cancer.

The CDR3 DNA sequence: TGCGCCAGCAGCAGAAAGCCTAGCGGGAGTCAAGGCGGGGAGCTGTTTTTT. Residues: CASSRKPSGSQGGELFF. The rearrangement joins TRBV5-1 to TRBJ2-2; 10 bases map to TRBD2. J lost 7 bases, V lost 4 bases, and 13 bases had no gene match. The CDR3 totals 17 residues. Per the germline V gene, CDR1 is SGHRS and CDR2 is YFSETQ.